One T cell receptor (beta chain) is described in this entry. This CDR3 region has 18 residues. The ends lost 6 bases at V and 1 base at J; junction bases unmatched: 12. CDR1 is SGHTA, CDR2 FQGNSA, per germline. The treatment was: treatment-naive control, cytoreductive nephrectomy. Data came from immunoSEQ multiplex PCR; TCRdb stores just in-frame clones and leaves some out. The sample lists about 24,000 clones; roughly 60% were seen once. These data originate in a study of radiation and T cells in renal cell carcinoma. The V call is TRBV7-2, the J call TRBJ2-1; TRBD2 matches 10 bases. The sample consisted of tumor tissue, taken from a patient whose treatment was nephrectomy without radiotherapy. The sequence came from a man aged 35 to 55 with renal cell carcinoma. In nucleotides, the CDR3 is TGTGCCAGCAGAGGAGGGCAGGCTAGCGGGAGTTCCTACAATGAGCAGTTCTTC. Residues: CASRGGQASGSSYNEQFF. The whole variable domain, remainder taken from reference TRBV7-2 and TRBJ2-1, is GAGVSQSPSNKVTEKGKDVELRCDPISGHTALYWYRQSLGQGLEFLIYFQGNSAPDKSGLPSDRFSAERTGGSVSTLTIQRTQQEDSAVYLCASRGGQASGSSYNEQFFGPGTRLTVL.